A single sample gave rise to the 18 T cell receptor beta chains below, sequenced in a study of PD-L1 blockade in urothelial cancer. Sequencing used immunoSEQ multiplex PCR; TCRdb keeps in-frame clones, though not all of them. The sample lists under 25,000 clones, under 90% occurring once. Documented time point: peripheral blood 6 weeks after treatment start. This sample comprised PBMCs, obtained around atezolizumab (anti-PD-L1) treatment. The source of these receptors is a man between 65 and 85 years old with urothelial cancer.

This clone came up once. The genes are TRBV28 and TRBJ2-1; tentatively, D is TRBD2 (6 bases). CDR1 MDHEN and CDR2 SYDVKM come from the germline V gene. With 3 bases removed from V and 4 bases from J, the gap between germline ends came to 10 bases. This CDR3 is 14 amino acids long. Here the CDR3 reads CASSFAGSYNEQFF. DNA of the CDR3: TGTGCCAGCAGTTTCGCCGGGAGTTACAATGAGCAGTTCTTC.

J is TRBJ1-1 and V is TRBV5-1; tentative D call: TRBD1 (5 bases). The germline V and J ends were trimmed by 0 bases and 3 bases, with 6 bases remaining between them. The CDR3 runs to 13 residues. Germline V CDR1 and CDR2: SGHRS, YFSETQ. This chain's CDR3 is CASSLATDTEAFF. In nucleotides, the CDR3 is TGCGCCAGCAGCTTGGCGACAGACACTGAAGCTTTCTTT. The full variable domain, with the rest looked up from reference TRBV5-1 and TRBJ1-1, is KAGVTQTPRYLIKTRGQQVTLSCSPISGHRSVSWYQQTPGQGLQFLFEYFSETQRNKGNFPGRFSGRQFSNSRSEMNVSTLELGDSALYLCASSLATDTEAFFGQGTRLTVV.

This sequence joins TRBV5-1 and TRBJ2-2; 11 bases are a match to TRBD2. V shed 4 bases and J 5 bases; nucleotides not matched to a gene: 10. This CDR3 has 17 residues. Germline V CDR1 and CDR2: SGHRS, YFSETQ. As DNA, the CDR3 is TGCGCCAGCAGCCCACTAACTAGCGGGAGTTTAACCGGGGAGCTGTTTTTT. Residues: CASSPLTSGSLTGELFF.

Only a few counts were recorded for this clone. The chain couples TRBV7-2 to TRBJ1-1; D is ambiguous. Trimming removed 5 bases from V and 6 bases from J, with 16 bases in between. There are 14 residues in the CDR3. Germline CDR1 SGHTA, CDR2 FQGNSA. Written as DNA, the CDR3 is TGTGCCAGCAGCCAACAGATACTGTACGCTGAAGCTTTCTTT. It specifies CASSQQILYAEAFF.

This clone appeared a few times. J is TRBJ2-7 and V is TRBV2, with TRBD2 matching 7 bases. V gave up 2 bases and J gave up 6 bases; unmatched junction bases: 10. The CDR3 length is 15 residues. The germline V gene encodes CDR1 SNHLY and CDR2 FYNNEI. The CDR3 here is CASSEWTGGASEQYF. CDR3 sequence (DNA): TGTGCCAGCAGTGAATGGACGGGAGGCGCGAGCGAGCAGTACTTC. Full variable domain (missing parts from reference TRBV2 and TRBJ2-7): EPEVTQTPSHQVTQMGQEVILRCVPISNHLYFYWYRQILGQKVEFLVSFYNNEISEKSEIFDDQFSVERPDGSNFTLKIRSTKLEDSAMYFCASSEWTGGASEQYFGPGTRLTVT.

The chain's CDR3 is CASSQEGWASGISDTQYF. The CDR3 DNA follows: TGTGCCAGCAGCCAAGAGGGTTGGGCTAGCGGGATCTCAGATACGCAGTATTTT. The rearrangement links TRBV4-2 to TRBJ2-3, with 9 bases aligning to TRBD2. V shed 0 bases, J shed 4 bases, and the junction held 11 bases outside the gene matches. The CDR3 runs 18 residues. The V gene's germline CDR1 is LGHNA and CDR2 YNFKEQ.

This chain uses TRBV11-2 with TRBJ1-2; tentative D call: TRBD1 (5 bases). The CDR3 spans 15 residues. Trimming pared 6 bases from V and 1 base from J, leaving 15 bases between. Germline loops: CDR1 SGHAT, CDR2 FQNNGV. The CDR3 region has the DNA TGTGCCAGCAGTTTATCACAGGCCTATAACTATGGCTACACCTTC. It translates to CASSLSQAYNYGYTF. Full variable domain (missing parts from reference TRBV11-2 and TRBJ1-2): EAGVAQSPRYKIIEKRQSVAFWCNPISGHATLYWYQQILGQGPKLLIQFQNNGVVDDSQLPKDRFSAERLKGVDSTLKIQPAKLEDSAVYLCASSLSQAYNYGYTFGSGTRLTVV.

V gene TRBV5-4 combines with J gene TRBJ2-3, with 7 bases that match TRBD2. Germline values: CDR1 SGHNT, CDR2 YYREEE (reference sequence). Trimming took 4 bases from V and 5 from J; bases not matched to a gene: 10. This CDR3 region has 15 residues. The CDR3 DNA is TGTGCCAGCAGCGGGGGGGACGGAAAGAGAGATACGCAGTATTTT. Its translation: CASSGGDGKRDTQYF.

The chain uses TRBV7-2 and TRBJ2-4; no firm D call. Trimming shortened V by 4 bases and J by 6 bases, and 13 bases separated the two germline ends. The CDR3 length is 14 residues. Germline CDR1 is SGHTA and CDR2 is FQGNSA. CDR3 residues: CASSSPSLGNIQYF. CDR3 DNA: TGTGCCAGCAGCTCCCCTTCGCTCGGAAACATTCAGTACTTC.

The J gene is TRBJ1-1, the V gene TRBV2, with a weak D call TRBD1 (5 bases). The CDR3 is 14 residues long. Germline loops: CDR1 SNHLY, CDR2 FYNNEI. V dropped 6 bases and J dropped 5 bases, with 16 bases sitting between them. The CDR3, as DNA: TGTGCCAGCAGCACGTTGGGGGGTGGTACTGAAGCTTTCTTT. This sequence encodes CASSTLGGGTEAFF.

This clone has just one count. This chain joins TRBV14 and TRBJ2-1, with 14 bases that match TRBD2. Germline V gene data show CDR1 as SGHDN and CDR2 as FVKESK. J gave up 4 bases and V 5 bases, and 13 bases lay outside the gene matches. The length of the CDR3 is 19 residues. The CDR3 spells CASSFPGTSGSLGYNEQFF. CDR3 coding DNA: TGTGCCAGCAGCTTTCCCGGGACTAGCGGGAGTTTGGGATACAATGAGCAGTTCTTC.

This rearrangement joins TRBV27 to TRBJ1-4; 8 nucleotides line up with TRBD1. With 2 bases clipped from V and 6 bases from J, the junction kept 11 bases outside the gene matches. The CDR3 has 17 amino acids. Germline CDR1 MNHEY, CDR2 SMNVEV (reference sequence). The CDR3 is CASSLKLRQGRDEKLFF. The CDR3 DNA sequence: TGTGCCAGCAGTTTAAAACTCAGACAGGGGCGAGATGAAAAACTGTTTTTT.

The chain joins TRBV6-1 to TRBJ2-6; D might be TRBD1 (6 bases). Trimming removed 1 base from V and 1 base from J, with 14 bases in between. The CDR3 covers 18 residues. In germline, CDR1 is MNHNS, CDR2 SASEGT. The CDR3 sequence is CASSEGLLRGSGANVLTF. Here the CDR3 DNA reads TGTGCCAGCAGTGAAGGTCTCCTAAGGGGGTCTGGGGCCAACGTCCTGACTTTC.

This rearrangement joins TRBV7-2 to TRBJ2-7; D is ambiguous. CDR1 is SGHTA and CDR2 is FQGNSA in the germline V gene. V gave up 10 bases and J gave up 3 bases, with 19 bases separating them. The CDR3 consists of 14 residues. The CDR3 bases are TGTGCCACTTGCCTTAGTGAGAGACTCTACGAGCAGTACTTC. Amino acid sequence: CATCLSERLYEQYF.

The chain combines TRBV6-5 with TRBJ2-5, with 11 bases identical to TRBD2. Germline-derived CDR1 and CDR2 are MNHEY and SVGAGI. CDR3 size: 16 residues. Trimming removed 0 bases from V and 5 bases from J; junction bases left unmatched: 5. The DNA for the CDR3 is TGTGCCAGCAGTTACTCGGGTAGCGGGAGGGGCGAGACCCAGTACTTC. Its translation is CASSYSGSGRGETQYF.

The CDR3 bases are TGTGCCGGCACAGGGGCAGGGGAAAAACTGTTTTTT. This codes for CAGTGAGEKLFF. This chain links TRBV2 with TRBJ1-4; TRBD1 matches 7 bases. This CDR3 comprises 12 residues. V was clipped by 11 bases and J by 8 bases; unmatched bases: 8. Germline CDR1 reads SNHLY; CDR2 reads FYNNEI.

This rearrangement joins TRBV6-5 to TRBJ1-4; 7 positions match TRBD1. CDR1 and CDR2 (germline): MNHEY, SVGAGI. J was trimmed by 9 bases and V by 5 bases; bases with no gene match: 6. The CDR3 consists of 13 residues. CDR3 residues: CASSPGQTQKLFF. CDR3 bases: TGTGCCAGCAGTCCGGGACAGACCCAAAAACTGTTTTTT.

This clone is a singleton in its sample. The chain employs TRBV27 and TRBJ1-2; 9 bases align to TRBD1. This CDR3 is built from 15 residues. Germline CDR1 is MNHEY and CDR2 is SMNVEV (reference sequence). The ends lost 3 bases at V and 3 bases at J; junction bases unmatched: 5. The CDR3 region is CASSFWGQGDYGYTF. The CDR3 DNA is TGTGCCAGCAGTTTTTGGGGACAGGGAGACTATGGCTACACCTTC.